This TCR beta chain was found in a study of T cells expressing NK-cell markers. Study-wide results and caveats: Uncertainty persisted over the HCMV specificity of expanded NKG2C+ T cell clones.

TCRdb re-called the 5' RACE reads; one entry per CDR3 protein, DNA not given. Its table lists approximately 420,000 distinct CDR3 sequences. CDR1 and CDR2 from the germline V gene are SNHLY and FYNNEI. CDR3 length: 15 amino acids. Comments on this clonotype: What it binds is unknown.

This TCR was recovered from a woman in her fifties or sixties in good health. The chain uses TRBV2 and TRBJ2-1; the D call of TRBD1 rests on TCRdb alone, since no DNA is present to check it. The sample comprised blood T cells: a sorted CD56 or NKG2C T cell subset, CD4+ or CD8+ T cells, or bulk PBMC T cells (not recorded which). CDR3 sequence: CASKPGQGQYNEQFF.